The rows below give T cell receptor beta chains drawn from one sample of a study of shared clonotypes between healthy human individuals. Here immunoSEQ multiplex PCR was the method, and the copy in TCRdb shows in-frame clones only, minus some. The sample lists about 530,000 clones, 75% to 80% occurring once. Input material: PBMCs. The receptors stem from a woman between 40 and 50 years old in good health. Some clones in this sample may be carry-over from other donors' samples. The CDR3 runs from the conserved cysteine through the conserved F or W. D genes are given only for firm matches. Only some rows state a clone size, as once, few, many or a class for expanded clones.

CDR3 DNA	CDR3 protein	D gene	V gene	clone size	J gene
TGTGCCAGCAGCTGGGGGACAGGAGAGACCCAGTACTTC	CASSWGTGETQYF	TRBD1	TRBV11-2	NA	TRBJ2-5
TGTGCCAGCAGCGTAGACAGGGGAGGGGGAAAACTGTTTTTT	CASSVDRGGGKLFF	TRBD1	TRBV9	NA	TRBJ1-4
TGTGCCAGCAGCACTGGAGGGCCCTACGAGCAGTACTTC	CASSTGGPYEQYF	NA	TRBV7-9	NA	TRBJ2-7
TGTGCCAGTAGTATTGGGGCAGCTTTCAATGAGCAGTTCTTC	CASSIGAAFNEQFF	NA	TRBV19	NA	TRBJ2-1
TGCGCCAGCAGTCCCCAGGGATACTACGAGCAGTACTTC	CASSPQGYYEQYF	NA	TRBV5-1	NA	TRBJ2-7
TGCGCCAGCAGCCTGACGGCGTGCGAGCAGTACTTC	CASSLTACEQYF	NA	TRBV23-1	few	TRBJ2-7
TGTGCCAGCAGCCAAGCGGGGCAGATGTTCAGTGGCTACACCTTC	CASSQAGQMFSGYTF	NA	TRBV4-2	NA	TRBJ1-2
TGTGCCAGCAGTTTAGGCAGGGGGTTCGACTATGGCTACACCTTC	CASSLGRGFDYGYTF	TRBD1	TRBV28	NA	TRBJ1-2
TGCGCCAGCAGCAAAAGGACCCAGGGGAACACTGAAGCTTTCTTT	CASSKRTQGNTEAFF	NA	TRBV5-1	few	TRBJ1-1
TGCAGCGTTCCCCACTTCGGGGGCGCGTTCGATGGCTACACCTTC	CSVPHFGGAFDGYTF	NA	TRBV29-1	NA	TRBJ1-2
TGTGCCAGCAGCCTGGAGGGACTAGCGGGACAAGAGACCCAGTACTTC	CASSLEGLAGQETQYF	TRBD2	TRBV5-6	NA	TRBJ2-5
TGTGCCAGCAGCTTTAGGGACAGGGATAACTATGGCTACACCTTC	CASSFRDRDNYGYTF	TRBD1	TRBV5-6	NA	TRBJ1-2
TGTGCCAGCACCTCCGTCTATGGGGGGTCCTACGAGCAGTACTTC	CASTSVYGGSYEQYF	NA	TRBV28	NA	TRBJ2-7
TGTGCCAGCACCAAACAGACCCCGAGCTCTGGGGCCAACGTCCTGACTTTC	CASTKQTPSSGANVLTF	NA	TRBV28	NA	TRBJ2-6
TGTGCCAGCAGCTTAGACCTTGGCGGGAGAGGAGATACGCAGTATTTT	CASSLDLGGRGDTQYF	TRBD2	TRBV7-2	NA	TRBJ2-3
TGCAGTGCTAGTTGGGTAGAGACCCAGTACTTC	CSASWVETQYF	NA	TRBV20-1	NA	TRBJ2-5
TGTGCCAGCAGTGGGCAGCCGAAAAACATTCAGTACTTC	CASSGQPKNIQYF	NA	TRBV27	NA	TRBJ2-4
TGCGCCAGCAGCCTTGGGTCTAGCGGGAGTTCCGGGGAGCTGTTTTTT	CASSLGSSGSSGELFF	TRBD2	TRBV5-1	NA	TRBJ2-2
TGTGCCAGCAGTCTCGAGACAGGGAAGCAGCCCCAGCATTTT	CASSLETGKQPQHF	TRBD1	TRBV27	few	TRBJ1-5
TGTGCCAGTAGTATAACCCTCAGAGCCGACTACGAGCAGTACTTC	CASSITLRADYEQYF	NA	TRBV19	NA	TRBJ2-7
TGTGCCAGCAGTTTTATCAGGGCCCCCGGGGAGCTGTTTTTT	CASSFIRAPGELFF	NA	TRBV28	NA	TRBJ2-2
TGTGCCAGCAGCCGCACTAGCGCGAACACAGATACGCAGTATTTT	CASSRTSANTDTQYF	TRBD2	TRBV6-4	NA	TRBJ2-3
TGTGCCAGCAGCAAAAGGAAAGCGACTAGCGGGTTCTACAATGAGCAGTTCTTC	CASSKRKATSGFYNEQFF	NA	TRBV21-1	once	TRBJ2-1
TGTGCCAGCAGCTGGGGACTAGGATTGGACAATGAGCAGTTCTTC	CASSWGLGLDNEQFF	TRBD2	TRBV11-2	NA	TRBJ2-1
TGTGCCAGCTCACCAACTAGCGGGAGTAATGAGCAGTTCTTC	CASSPTSGSNEQFF	TRBD2	TRBV18	NA	TRBJ2-1
TGCGCCAGCAGCTTTCGTATCCGGGGCAGTACTAACACTGAAGCTTTCTTT	CASSFRIRGSTNTEAFF	NA	TRBV5-1	NA	TRBJ1-1
TGTGCCAGCAGTCCACCGACAGGGGGCCCGGAGACCCAGTACTTC	CASSPPTGGPETQYF	TRBD1	TRBV28	NA	TRBJ2-5
TGTGCCAGTACCCCCTCAGCGGGAAGGAATGAGCAGTTCTTC	CASTPSAGRNEQFF	TRBD2	TRBV19	NA	TRBJ2-1
TGTGCCAGCAATGACAATCCTCTCATCCAGCAGTACTTC	CASNDNPLIQQYF	NA	TRBV2	NA	TRBJ2-7
TGTGCCAGCAGCTTAGCTGGCAGCCAAGAGACCCAGTACTTC	CASSLAGSQETQYF	NA	TRBV7-2	NA	TRBJ2-5
TGTGCTAGTGCCTTTGAATGGGGGCCCTCCGATCAAGAGACCCAGTACTTC	CASAFEWGPSDQETQYF	NA	TRBV12-5	NA	TRBJ2-5
TGTGCCAGCAGTTCCGGGTTCCGCTCCTCCTACAATGAGCAGTTCTTC	CASSSGFRSSYNEQFF	NA	TRBV6-5	NA	TRBJ2-1
TGTGCCAGCAGCCGCGGACTAGCGGGCTACACAGATACGCAGTATTTT	CASSRGLAGYTDTQYF	TRBD2	TRBV7-9	NA	TRBJ2-3
TGTGCCAGCAGTGAACAGTCTATACAGGGGTTGGAAAAACTGTTTTTT	CASSEQSIQGLEKLFF	TRBD1	TRBV6-1	NA	TRBJ1-4
TGTGCCAGCTCACCAGTGACAGGGGACACTGAAGCTTTCTTT	CASSPVTGDTEAFF	TRBD1	TRBV18	NA	TRBJ1-1
TGTGCCAGCAGTGAATTTTCGGGACCCTACGTCGAGCAGTACTTC	CASSEFSGPYVEQYF	NA	TRBV6-1	NA	TRBJ2-7
TGTGCCTGGAGGGCGGGACTAGCGGGGAAGAATGAGCAGTTCTTC	CAWRAGLAGKNEQFF	TRBD2	TRBV30	NA	TRBJ2-1
TGCAGCGCCCTGTCCCGGCTCTCTGGAAACACCATATATTTT	CSALSRLSGNTIYF	NA	TRBV29-1	NA	TRBJ1-3
TGCGCCAGCAGCCACGGGGGACAGGGGGCGGACGAGCAGTACTTC	CASSHGGQGADEQYF	TRBD1	TRBV4-3	NA	TRBJ2-7
TGTGCCAGCACCCAGGGGGGGTATACGCAGTATTTT	CASTQGGYTQYF	NA	TRBV7-9	NA	TRBJ2-3
TGTGCCACCAGCAGAGATCAGCTCGGGGGAGACCAGCCCCAGCATTTT	CATSRDQLGGDQPQHF	NA	TRBV15	NA	TRBJ1-5
TGTGCCAGCAGCGCGGCAGGGGGCTTTACCGGGGAGCTGTTTTTT	CASSAAGGFTGELFF	TRBD1	TRBV7-6	NA	TRBJ2-2
TGTGCCACCAGCAGCCCCGGGACAGGAATACGTCAGCCCCAGCATTTT	CATSSPGTGIRQPQHF	TRBD1	TRBV15	NA	TRBJ1-5
TGTGCCAGCTCACCACCGACAGGAGACACTGAAGCTTTCTTT	CASSPPTGDTEAFF	NA	TRBV18	NA	TRBJ1-1
TGTGCCAGCAGTTACTGGCGGGCGAACACCGGGGAGCTGTTTTTT	CASSYWRANTGELFF	NA	TRBV6-5	NA	TRBJ2-2
TGTGCCAGCAGATTCGTCGACAGGGGAGGCCAGCCCCAGCATTTT	CASRFVDRGGQPQHF	TRBD1	TRBV2	NA	TRBJ1-5
TGTGCCAGCAGTTCTATTACAGGGAACACCGGGGAGCTGTTTTTT	CASSSITGNTGELFF	NA	TRBV7-2	NA	TRBJ2-2
TGCGCCAGCAGCTTGAAAGCCGGGGGCGGTTTCACTGAAGCTTTCTTT	CASSLKAGGGFTEAFF	NA	TRBV5-1	NA	TRBJ1-1
TGTGCCAGCTCACCATCGGGGAACTATGGCTACACCTTC	CASSPSGNYGYTF	NA	TRBV18	NA	TRBJ1-2
TGCGCCAGCAGCCAAGGAGGCGGCACCATATATTTT	CASSQGGGTIYF	NA	TRBV4-3	few	TRBJ1-3
TGCAGCGGCGGACAGGGTGACACTGAAGCTTTCTTT	CSGGQGDTEAFF	TRBD1	TRBV29-1	NA	TRBJ1-1
TGTGCCAGCAGCACCAGACAGGCTGGTAATGAAAAACTGTTTTTT	CASSTRQAGNEKLFF	NA	TRBV7-6	NA	TRBJ1-4
TGTGCCAGCAGTGCCCAGAGCTACGAGCAGTACTTC	CASSAQSYEQYF	NA	TRBV6-1	NA	TRBJ2-7
TGTGCCATCAGTGCGACAGTATCCTACGAGCAGTACTTC	CAISATVSYEQYF	NA	TRBV10-3	NA	TRBJ2-7
TGTGCCAGCAGCCACGGGACTATAATACGGGACGAGCAGTACTTC	CASSHGTIIRDEQYF	TRBD2	TRBV7-2	NA	TRBJ2-7
TGTGCCAGTAGTACGGAAGGACAGGGTGATACTGAAGCTTTCTTT	CASSTEGQGDTEAFF	TRBD1	TRBV19	NA	TRBJ1-1
TGTGCCAGCAGTTATAGCGGGAACAATGAGCAGTTCTTC	CASSYSGNNEQFF	TRBD2	TRBV27	NA	TRBJ2-1
TGTGCCAGCAGCTTAGGTGGCGACCAAGAGACCCAGTACTTC	CASSLGGDQETQYF	NA	TRBV11-3	NA	TRBJ2-5
TGTGCCAGCAGCGTAGGGACTAGCGGACACACCGGGGAGCTGTTTTTT	CASSVGTSGHTGELFF	TRBD2	TRBV9	NA	TRBJ2-2
TGTGCCAGCAGTTTATTGGGGATCGATCAGCCCCAGCATTTT	CASSLLGIDQPQHF	NA	TRBV27	NA	TRBJ1-5